This TCR beta chain stems from a study of neoadjuvant nivolumab and ipilimumab in lung cancer. The method was immunoSEQ multiplex PCR; TCRdb's version includes in-frame clones alone and lacks a portion of them. This sample has just under 4,000 clones, with about 79% found just once. CDR1 is MNHEY, CDR2 SMNVEV, per germline (reference sequence). The CDR3 extends over 13 amino acids. V dropped 8 bases and J dropped 3; count of bases not matched to a gene: 6. Concerning this clone itself: Its antigen is undetermined.

The study's findings and limits: From pretherapy to surgery, tumor richness and clonality rose with dual therapy. Blood richness before therapy tracked richness in tumors resected after neoadjuvant therapy. TCR richness and clonality were higher in tumors than adjacent uninvolved lung.

Sequencing was performed on peripheral blood, taken after neoadjuvant nivolumab, alone or with ipilimumab, at or shortly before surgery. This clonotype was obtained from an adult with non-small cell lung cancer. The V call is TRBV27, the J call TRBJ1-1; 7 nucleotides align to TRBD1. DNA of the CDR3: TGTGCCAGCGGACAGGCGAAAGACACTGAAGCTTTCTTT. Encoded protein: CASGQAKDTEAFF.